This T cell receptor beta chain was identified in a study of blood T cell repertoires in COVID-19. The overall study: Acute-phase and convalescent COVID-19 samples originated in the United States, Italy and Spain. PBMCs, B-cell-depleted T cells, or T cells were the source of the cDNA or gDNA that made up the material.

Original processing notes: Estimates of nucleated cell counts were drawn from the amplification of reference gene primers. The protocol was immunoSEQ multiplex PCR, while the TCRdb copy is restricted to in-frame clones and leaves out a portion. V, J and clone size were drawn from that table, and D and trimming were deduced from the DNA. The sample has about 6,600 clones; over 75% are singletons. Sequences were obtained from peripheral blood. This sequence was found in a man older than 75 with active COVID-19.

DNA of the CDR3: TGTGCCAGCAGTTACAGAAGGGACTGGACCGGGGAGCTGTTTTTT. Residues: CASSYRRDWTGELFF. The chain is built from TRBV6-5 and TRBJ2-2, with a possible D match to TRBD2 (6 bases). The CDR3 sequence is 15 residues long. CDR1 and CDR2 from the germline V gene are MNHEY and SVGAGI. With 2 bases removed from V and 5 bases from J, the gap between germline ends came to 12 bases.